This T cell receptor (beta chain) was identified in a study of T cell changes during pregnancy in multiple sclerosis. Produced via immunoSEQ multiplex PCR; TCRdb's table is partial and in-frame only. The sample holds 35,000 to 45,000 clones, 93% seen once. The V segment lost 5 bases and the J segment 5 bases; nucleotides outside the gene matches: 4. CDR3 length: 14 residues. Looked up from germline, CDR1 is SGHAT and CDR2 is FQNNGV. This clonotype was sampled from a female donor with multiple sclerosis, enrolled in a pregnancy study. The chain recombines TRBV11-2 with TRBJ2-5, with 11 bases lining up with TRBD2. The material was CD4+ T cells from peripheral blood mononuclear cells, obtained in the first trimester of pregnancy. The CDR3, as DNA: TGTGCCAGCAGCCCCAGACTAGCGGGGGAGACCCAGTACTTC. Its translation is CASSPRLAGETQYF. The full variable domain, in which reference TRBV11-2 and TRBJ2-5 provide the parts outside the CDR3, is EAGVAQSPRYKIIEKRQSVAFWCNPISGHATLYWYQQILGQGPKLLIQFQNNGVVDDSQLPKDRFSAERLKGVDSTLKIQPAKLEDSAVYLCASSPRLAGETQYFGPGTRLLVL.